This T cell receptor beta chain was documented in a study of blood T cell repertoires in COVID-19 (dated by TCRdb to 2018 to 2020). For the wider study: Samples from collaborators originated in the United States, Italy and Spain and spanned both the acute and convalescent phases of COVID-19. A freely available public database, intended as a resource for researchers studying the immune response to SARS-CoV-2, is where the repertoires were released. The prospective study material was composed of cDNA or gDNA derived from T cells, B-cell-depleted T cells, or PBMCs. Where available, HLA class I and class II types were taken from metadata supplied by the sample provider and were not determined by assay-based typing. Sample metadata almost always included a de-identified subject ID, COVID-19 status, age in years and sex. The samples were drawn from two sources: the first 160 participants of the ongoing ImmuneRACE study, and 1,000 to 1,500 subjects contributed by 6 global collaborators. Deeply sampled blood TCRbeta repertoires from subjects exposed to, actively infected with, or recovered from COVID-19 were included in the dataset. Results the study describes overall, beyond this receptor: The amount of clinical and demographic metadata varied by source and participant and was provided uncurated.

Collaborating institutions collected whole blood in K2EDTA tubes following their own protocols. For TCRbeta analysis, collaborator samples were shipped as frozen whole blood, as isolated PBMCs, or as DNA extracted from either sample type. In the case of this clone: Its cognate antigen has yet to be identified. The input lacks base qualities; no much larger clone sits a single base away.

The immunoSEQ Assay, a bias-controlled multiplex PCR, was used to amplify TCRbeta CDR3 regions from genomic DNA. Concerning the study's data processing: Nucleated cell counts per sample were estimated from amplification of reference gene primers within the assay. To quantify the absolute abundance of each unique TCRbeta CDR3 rearrangement, sequence reads were collapsed and filtered. For each sample, productive Simpson clonality was calculated by taking the square root of Simpson's diversity index across productive rearrangements. Not all clones reach the TCRdb copy of this immuneACCESS table, which keeps in-frame sequences only. Checked studies attribute under half of the gap to unresolved V genes and leave the rest unexplained. V and J calls and clone size are those listed in that table; D and trimming were worked out from the DNA. This sample gives more than 60,000 clones in total; roughly 80% of them show up just once. Around 5.8% of the sample is taken by the ten largest.

Based on the germline V gene (reference sequence), the CDR1 and CDR2 sequences are LNHNV and YYDKDF. V and J lose 5 bases and 9 bases, and a span of 14 bases separates them. Counted from cysteine to phenylalanine, this CDR3 has 13 amino acids. Just CDR3 DNA is preserved here, 39 bases in frame from base 1. Sequenced material: peripheral blood. Recombination joined TRBV15 with TRBJ2-1; matching of 6 bases hints at TRBD2 as the D gene. The TCR sequence derives from a man aged 55 to 69 with active or convalescent COVID-19. The nucleotide sequence reads as follows: TGTGCCACCAGCCGGGACTGGCGGAGTGAGCAGTTCTTC. The encoded protein is CATSRDWRSEQFF.